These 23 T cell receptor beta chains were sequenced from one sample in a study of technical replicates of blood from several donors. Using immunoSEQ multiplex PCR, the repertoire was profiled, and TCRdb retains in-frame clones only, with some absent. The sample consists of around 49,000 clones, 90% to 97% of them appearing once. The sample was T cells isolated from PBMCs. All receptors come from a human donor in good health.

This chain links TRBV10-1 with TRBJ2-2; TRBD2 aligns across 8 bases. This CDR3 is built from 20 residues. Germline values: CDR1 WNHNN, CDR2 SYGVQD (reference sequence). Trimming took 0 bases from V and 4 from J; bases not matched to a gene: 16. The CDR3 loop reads CASSESWSGLAGPSTGELFF. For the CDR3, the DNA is TGCGCCAGCAGTGAGTCATGGTCGGGGCTAGCGGGCCCCTCCACCGGGGAGCTGTTTTTT.

The CDR3 spells CASTEGGMTDTQYF. The CDR3 nucleotides read TGTGCCAGTACCGAAGGAGGGATGACAGATACGCAGTATTTT. The chain carries TRBV6-5 and TRBJ2-3; D may be TRBD2 (6 bases). This CDR3 comprises 14 residues. The germline V gene has CDR1 MNHEY and CDR2 SVGAGI. The V and J ends lost 9 bases and 3 bases respectively, with 16 bases between them.

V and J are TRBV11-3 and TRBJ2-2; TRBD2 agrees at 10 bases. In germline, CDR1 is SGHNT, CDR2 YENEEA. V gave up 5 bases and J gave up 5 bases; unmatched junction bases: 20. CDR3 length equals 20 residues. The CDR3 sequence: CASSKRAGPLAGKRTGELFF. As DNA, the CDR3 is TGTGCCAGCAGCAAGCGGGCAGGGCCACTAGCGGGAAAGCGGACCGGGGAGCTGTTTTTT.

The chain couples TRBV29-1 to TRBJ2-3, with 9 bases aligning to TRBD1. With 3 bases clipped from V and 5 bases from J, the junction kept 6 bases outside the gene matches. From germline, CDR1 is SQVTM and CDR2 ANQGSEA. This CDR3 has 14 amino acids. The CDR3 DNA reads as TGCAGCGTTGATACGGGACAGGGAGTAGATACGCAGTATTTT. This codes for CSVDTGQGVDTQYF.

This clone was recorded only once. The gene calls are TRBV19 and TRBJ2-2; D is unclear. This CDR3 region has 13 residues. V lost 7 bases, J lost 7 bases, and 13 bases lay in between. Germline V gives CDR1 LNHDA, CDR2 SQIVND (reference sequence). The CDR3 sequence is CASKWQRSGELFF. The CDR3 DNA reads TGTGCCAGTAAGTGGCAGAGGAGCGGGGAGCTGTTTTTT.

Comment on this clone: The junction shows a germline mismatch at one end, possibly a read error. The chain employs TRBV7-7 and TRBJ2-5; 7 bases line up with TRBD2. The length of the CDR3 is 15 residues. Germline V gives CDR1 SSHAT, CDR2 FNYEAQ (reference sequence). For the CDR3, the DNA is TGTGCTAGCAGCCCCCGCGGCGGGAGCTCAGAGACCCAGTACTTC. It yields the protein CASSPRGGSSETQYF.

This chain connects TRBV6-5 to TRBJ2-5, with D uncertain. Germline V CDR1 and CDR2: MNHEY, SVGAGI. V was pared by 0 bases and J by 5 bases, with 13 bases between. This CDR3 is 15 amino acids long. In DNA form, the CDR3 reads TGTGCCAGCAGTTACTCGGGCAGATCGACGGAGACCCAGTACTTC. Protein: CASSYSGRSTETQYF.

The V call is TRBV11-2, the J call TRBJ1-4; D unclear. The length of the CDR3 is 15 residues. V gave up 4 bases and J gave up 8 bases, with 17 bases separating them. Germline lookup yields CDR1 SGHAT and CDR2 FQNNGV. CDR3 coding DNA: TGTGCCAGCAGCTCTTTAAACGGGATTCAAGAAAAACTGTTTTTT. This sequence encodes CASSSLNGIQEKLFF.

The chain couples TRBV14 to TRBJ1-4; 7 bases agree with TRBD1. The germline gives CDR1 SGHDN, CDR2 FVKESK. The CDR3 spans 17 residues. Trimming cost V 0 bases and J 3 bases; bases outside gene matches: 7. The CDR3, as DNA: TGTGCCAGCAGCCAAGATGTTACAGGGGTCGCTAATGAAAAACTGTTTTTT. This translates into CASSQDVTGVANEKLFF.

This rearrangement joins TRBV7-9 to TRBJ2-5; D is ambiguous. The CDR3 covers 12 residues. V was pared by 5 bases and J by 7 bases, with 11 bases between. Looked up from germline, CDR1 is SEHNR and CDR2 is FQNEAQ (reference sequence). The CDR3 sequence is CASSHGEATQYF. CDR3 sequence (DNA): TGTGCCAGCAGCCATGGAGAGGCGACCCAGTACTTC.

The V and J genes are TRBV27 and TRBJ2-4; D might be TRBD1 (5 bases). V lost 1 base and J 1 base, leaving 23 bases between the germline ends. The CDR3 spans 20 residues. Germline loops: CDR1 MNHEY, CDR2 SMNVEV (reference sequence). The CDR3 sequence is CASSLYQTPGSLGAKNIQYF. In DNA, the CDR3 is TGTGCCAGCAGTTTATACCAGACTCCAGGGTCCTTAGGTGCCAAAAACATTCAGTACTTC.

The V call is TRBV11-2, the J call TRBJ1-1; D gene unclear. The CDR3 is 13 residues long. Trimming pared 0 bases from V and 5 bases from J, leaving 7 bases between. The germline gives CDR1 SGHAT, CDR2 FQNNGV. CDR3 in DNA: TGTGCCAGCAGCTTAGATCCACGGACTGAAGCTTTCTTT. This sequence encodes CASSLDPRTEAFF.

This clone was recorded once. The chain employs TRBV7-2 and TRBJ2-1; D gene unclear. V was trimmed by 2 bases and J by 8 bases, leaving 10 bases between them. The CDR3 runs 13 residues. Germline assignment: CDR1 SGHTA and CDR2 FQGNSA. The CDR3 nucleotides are TGTGCCAGCAGCTTACAGTATCGTGATGAGCAGTTCTTC. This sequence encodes CASSLQYRDEQFF.

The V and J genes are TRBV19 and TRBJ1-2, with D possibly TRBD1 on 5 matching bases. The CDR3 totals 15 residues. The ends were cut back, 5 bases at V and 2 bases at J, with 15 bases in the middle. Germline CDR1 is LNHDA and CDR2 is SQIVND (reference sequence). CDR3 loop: CASSQPTGVNYGYTF. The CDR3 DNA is TGTGCCAGTAGTCAACCCACGGGGGTAAACTATGGCTACACCTTC.

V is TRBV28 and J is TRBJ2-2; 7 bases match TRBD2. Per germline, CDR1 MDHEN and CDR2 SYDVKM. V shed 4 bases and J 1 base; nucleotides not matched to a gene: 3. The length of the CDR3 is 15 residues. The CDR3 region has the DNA TGTGCCAGCAGTTCCTCGGGGGGGAACACCGGGGAGCTGTTTTTT. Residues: CASSSSGGNTGELFF.

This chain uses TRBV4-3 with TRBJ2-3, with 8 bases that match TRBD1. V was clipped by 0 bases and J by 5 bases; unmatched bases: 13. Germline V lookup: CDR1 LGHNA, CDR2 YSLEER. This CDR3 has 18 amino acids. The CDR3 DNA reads TGCGCCAGCAGCCAAGACCGGTGGGGGCAGGGGGCGGTAGATACGCAGTATTTT. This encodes CASSQDRWGQGAVDTQYF.

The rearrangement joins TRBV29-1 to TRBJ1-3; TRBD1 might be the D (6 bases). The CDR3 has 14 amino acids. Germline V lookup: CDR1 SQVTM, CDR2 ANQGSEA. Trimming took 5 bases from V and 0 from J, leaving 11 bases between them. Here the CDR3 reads CSVWQGGSGNTIYF. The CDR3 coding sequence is TGCAGCGTTTGGCAAGGGGGCTCTGGAAACACCATATATTTT.

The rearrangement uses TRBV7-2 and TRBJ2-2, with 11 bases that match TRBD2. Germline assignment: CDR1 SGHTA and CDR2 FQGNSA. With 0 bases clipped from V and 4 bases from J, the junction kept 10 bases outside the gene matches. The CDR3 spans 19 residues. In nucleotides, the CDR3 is TGTGCCAGCAGCTTAGCGCGGAGTAGCGGGAGGGGAAGCACCGGGGAGCTGTTTTTT. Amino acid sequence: CASSLARSSGRGSTGELFF.

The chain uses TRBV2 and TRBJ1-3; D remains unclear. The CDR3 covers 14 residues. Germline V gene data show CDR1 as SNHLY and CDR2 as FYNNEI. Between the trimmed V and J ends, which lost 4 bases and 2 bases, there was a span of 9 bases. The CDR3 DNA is TGTGCCAGCAGTGGCCCTCCAGCTGGAAACACCATATATTTT. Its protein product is CASSGPPAGNTIYF.

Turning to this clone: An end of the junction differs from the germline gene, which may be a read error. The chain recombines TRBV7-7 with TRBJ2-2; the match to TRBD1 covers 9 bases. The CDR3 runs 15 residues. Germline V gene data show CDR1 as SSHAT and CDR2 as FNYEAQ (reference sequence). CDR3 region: CASSTGQGGAGELFF. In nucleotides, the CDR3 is TGTGCTAGCAGCACGGGACAGGGAGGGGCCGGGGAGCTGTTTTTT.

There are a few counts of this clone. This CDR3 reads CASSPRDSGAYEQYF. Written as DNA, the CDR3 is TGTGCCAGCAGCCCCCGGGATAGCGGAGCCTACGAGCAGTACTTC. The rearrangement uses TRBV13 and TRBJ2-7, with a possible D match to TRBD2 (6 bases). V was pared by 5 bases and J by 2 bases, with 16 bases between. The CDR3 contains 15 residues. CDR1 is PRHDT and CDR2 is FYEKMQ in the germline V gene (reference sequence).

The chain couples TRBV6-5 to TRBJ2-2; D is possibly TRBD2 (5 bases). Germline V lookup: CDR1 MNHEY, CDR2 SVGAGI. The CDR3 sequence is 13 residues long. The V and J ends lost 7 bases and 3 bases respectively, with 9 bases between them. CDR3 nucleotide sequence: TGTGCCAGCAAGGGAGCGGACACCGGGGAGCTGTTTTTT. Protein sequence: CASKGADTGELFF.

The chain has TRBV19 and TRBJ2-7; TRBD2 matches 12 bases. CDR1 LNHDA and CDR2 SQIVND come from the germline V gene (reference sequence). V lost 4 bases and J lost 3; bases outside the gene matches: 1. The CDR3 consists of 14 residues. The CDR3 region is CASSKTSGSYEQYF. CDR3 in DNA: TGTGCCAGTAGTAAGACTAGCGGGAGCTACGAGCAGTACTTC.